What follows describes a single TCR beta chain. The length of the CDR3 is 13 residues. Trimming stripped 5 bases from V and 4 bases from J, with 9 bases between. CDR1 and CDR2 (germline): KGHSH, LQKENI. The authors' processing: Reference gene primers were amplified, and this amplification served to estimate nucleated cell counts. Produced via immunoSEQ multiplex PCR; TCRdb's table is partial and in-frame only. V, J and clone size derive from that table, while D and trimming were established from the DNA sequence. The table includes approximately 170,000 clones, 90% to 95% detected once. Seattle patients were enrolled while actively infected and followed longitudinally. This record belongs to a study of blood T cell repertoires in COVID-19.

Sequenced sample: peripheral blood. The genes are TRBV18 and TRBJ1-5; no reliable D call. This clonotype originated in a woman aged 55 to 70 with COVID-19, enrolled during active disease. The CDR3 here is CASSTAGNQPQHF. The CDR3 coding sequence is TGTGCCAGCTCAACCGCGGGTAATCAGCCCCAGCATTTT.